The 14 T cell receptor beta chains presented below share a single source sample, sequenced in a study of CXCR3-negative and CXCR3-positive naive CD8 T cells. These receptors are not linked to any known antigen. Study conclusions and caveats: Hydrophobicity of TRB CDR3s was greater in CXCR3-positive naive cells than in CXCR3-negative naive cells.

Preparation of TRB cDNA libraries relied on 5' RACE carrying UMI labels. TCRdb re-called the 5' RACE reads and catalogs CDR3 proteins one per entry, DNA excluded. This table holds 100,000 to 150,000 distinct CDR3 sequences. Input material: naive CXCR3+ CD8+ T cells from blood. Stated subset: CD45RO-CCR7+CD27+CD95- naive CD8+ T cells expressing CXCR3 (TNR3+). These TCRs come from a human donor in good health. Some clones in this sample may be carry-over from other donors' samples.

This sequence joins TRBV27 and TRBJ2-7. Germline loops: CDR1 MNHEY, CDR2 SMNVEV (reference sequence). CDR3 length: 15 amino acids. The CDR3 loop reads CASSQTVTSAHEQYF.

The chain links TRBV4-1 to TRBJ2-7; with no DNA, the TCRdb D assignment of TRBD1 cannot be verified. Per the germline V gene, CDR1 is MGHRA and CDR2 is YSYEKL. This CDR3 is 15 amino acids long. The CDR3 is CASSQDQTGYCEQYF.

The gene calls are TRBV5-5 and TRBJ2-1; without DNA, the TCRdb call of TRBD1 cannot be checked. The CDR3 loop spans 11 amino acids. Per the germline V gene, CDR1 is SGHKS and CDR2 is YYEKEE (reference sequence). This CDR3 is CASSLGQEQFF.

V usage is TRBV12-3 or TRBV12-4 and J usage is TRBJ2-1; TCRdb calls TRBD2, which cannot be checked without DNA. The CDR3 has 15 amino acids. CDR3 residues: CASSGTSGGAREQFF.

CDR3 region: CASSLGAGGAYNEQFF. This rearrangement joins TRBV5-6 to TRBJ2-1; with no DNA, the TCRdb D assignment of TRBD2 cannot be verified. This CDR3 is built from 16 residues. Germline V gene data show CDR1 as SGHDT and CDR2 as YYEEEE.

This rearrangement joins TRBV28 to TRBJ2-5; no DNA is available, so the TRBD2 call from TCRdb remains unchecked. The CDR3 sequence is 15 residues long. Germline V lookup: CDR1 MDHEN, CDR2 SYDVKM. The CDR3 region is CASTSSSDLGETQYF.

The CDR3 reads CASSPLSGEETQYF. The chain recombines TRBV7-9 with TRBJ2-5; TCRdb returns TRBD1, unconfirmable since there is no DNA. This CDR3 contains 14 residues. Germline V gives CDR1 SEHNR, CDR2 FQNEAQ (reference sequence).

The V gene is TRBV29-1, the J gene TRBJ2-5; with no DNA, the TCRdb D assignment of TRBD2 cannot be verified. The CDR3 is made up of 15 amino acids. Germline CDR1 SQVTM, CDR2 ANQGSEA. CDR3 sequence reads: CSVELAGDAQETQYF.

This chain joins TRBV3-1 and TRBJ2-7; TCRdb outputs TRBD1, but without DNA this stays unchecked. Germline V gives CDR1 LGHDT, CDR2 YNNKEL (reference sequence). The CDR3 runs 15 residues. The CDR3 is CASSHPAQGSHEQYF.

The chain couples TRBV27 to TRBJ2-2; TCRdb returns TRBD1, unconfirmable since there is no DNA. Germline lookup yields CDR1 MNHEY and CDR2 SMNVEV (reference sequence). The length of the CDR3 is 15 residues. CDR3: CASSLVQGATGELFF.

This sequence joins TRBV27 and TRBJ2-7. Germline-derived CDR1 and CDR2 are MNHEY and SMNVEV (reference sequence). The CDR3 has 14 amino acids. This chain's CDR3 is CASSLTAGAYEQYF.

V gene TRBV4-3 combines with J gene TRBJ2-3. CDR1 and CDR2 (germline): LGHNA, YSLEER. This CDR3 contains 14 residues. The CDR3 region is CASSQDQSGDTQYF.

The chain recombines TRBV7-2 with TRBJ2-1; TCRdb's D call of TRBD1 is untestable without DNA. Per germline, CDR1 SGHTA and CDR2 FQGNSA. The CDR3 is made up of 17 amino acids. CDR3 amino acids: CASSNRSGQGAVNEQFF. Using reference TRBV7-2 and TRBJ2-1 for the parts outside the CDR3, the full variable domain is GAGVSQSPSNKVTEKGKDVELRCDPISGHTALYWYRQSLGQGLEFLIYFQGNSAPDKSGLPSDRFSAERTGGSVSTLTIQRTQQEDSAVYLCASSNRSGQGAVNEQFFGPGTRLTVL.

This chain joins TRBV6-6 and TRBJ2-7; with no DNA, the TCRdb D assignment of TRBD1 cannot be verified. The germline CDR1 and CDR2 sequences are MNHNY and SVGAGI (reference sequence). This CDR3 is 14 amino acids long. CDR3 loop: CASSSGTIYYEQYF.